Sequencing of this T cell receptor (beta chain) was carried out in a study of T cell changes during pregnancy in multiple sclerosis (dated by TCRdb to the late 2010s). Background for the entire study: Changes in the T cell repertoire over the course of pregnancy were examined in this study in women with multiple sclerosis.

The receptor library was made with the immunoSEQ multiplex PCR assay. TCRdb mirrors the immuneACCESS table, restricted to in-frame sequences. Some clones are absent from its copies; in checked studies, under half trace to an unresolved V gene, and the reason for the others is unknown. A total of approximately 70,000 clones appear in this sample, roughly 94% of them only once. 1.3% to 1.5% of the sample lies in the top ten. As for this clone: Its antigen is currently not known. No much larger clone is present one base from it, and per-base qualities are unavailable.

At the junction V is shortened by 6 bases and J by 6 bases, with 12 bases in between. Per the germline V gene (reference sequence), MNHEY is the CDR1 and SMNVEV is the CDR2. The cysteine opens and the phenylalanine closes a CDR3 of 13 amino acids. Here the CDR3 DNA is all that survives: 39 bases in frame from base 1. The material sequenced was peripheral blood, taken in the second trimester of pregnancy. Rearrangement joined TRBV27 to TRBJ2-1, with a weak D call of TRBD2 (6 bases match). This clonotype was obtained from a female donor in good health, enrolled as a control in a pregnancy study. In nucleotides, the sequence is TGTGCCAGCAGCCCTTGGCGGGGCAATGAGCAGTTCTTC. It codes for CASSPWRGNEQFF.